A single sample is the source of the 20 T cell receptor beta chains below, sequenced in a study of shared clonotypes between healthy human individuals. In the naive CD8 group, cells lacked CD45RO and were positively selected for CCR7, so terminally differentiated effector memory CD45RA+ cells were left out. Clones were sequenced by immunoSEQ multiplex PCR, and TCRdb holds only the in-frame ones, with some missing. The profile covers about 580,000 clones, with roughly 98% appearing a single time and 0.25% to 0.35% taken by the ten largest. The specimen was naive CD8+ T cells sorted from blood. The receptors were gathered from a man aged 25 to 40 in good health.

The rearrangement uses TRBV29-1 and TRBJ2-1, with D unclear. Trimming shortened V by 1 base and J by 0 bases, and 7 bases separated the two germline ends. This CDR3 region has 14 residues. The germline V gene has CDR1 SQVTM and CDR2 ANQGSEA. This CDR3 reads CSVEGSLSYNEQFF. As DNA, the CDR3 is TGCAGCGTTGAAGGCTCACTCTCCTACAATGAGCAGTTCTTC.

The table lists this clone with a count of one. The chain has TRBV11-2 and TRBJ2-1; D unresolved. This CDR3 contains 14 residues. Trimming pared 1 base from V and 2 bases from J, leaving 6 bases between. Germline lookup yields CDR1 SGHAT and CDR2 FQNNGV. The CDR3 loop reads CASSLVLPYNEQFF. The CDR3 DNA follows: TGTGCCAGCAGCTTAGTTCTACCCTACAATGAGCAGTTCTTC. Full variable domain (rest looked up from reference TRBV11-2 and TRBJ2-1): EAGVAQSPRYKIIEKRQSVAFWCNPISGHATLYWYQQILGQGPKLLIQFQNNGVVDDSQLPKDRFSAERLKGVDSTLKIQPAKLEDSAVYLCASSLVLPYNEQFFGPGTRLTVL.

The gene calls are TRBV5-1 and TRBJ2-1; maybe TRBD2 (5 bases). The germline gives CDR1 SGHRS, CDR2 YFSETQ. There are 17 residues in the CDR3. Between the trimmed V and J ends, which lost 0 bases and 0 bases, there was a span of 13 bases. The CDR3 DNA reads TGCGCCAGCAGCTTGGAATTAGCGCTGAGCTCCTACAATGAGCAGTTCTTC. It translates to CASSLELALSSYNEQFF. Combining the CDR3 with reference TRBV5-1 and TRBJ2-1 gives the whole variable domain KAGVTQTPRYLIKTRGQQVTLSCSPISGHRSVSWYQQTPGQGLQFLFEYFSETQRNKGNFPGRFSGRQFSNSRSEMNVSTLELGDSALYLCASSLELALSSYNEQFFGPGTRLTVL.

This clone appeared a single time. CDR3 DNA: TGTGCCAGCAGCCTTCCAGACACCCGAAACTATGGCTACACCTTC. Amino acids: CASSLPDTRNYGYTF. The chain uses TRBV5-6 and TRBJ1-2, with D uncertain. The CDR3 has 15 amino acids. Deletions cut 4 bases from V and 2 bases from J, with 15 bases between. Germline assignment: CDR1 SGHDT and CDR2 YYEEEE.

This clone was detected once. The chain employs TRBV6-5 and TRBJ2-1; perhaps TRBD1 as D (6 bases). The germline V gene encodes CDR1 MNHEY and CDR2 SVGAGI. The CDR3 has 14 amino acids. The V end lost 4 bases, the J end lost 0 bases, and 7 bases lay between the germline ends. The CDR3 coding sequence is TGTGCCAGCAGTTGGACAGACTCCTACAATGAGCAGTTCTTC. Translation gives CASSWTDSYNEQFF.

In regard to this clone: Other DNA sequences of this sample code for an identical CDR3. In DNA, the CDR3 is TGTGCCAGCAGCCTCGGACAGGGAACCCACGAGCAGTACTTC. Its protein product is CASSLGQGTHEQYF. This chain joins TRBV7-9 and TRBJ2-7; 8 nucleotides match TRBD1. With 5 bases clipped from V and 5 bases from J, the junction kept 8 bases outside the gene matches. Looked up from germline, CDR1 is SEHNR and CDR2 is FQNEAQ (reference sequence). CDR3 size: 14 residues.

The J gene is TRBJ1-1, the V gene TRBV6-6, with D unclear. The germline V gene has CDR1 MNHNY and CDR2 SVGAGI (reference sequence). Trimming removed 2 bases from V and 0 bases from J, with 10 bases in between. The CDR3 consists of 15 residues. The DNA of the CDR3 is TGTGCCAGCAGTTACCCCGAGGGAATGAACACTGAAGCTTTCTTT. The encoded protein is CASSYPEGMNTEAFF.

About this clone: Other DNA variants within this sample encode the same CDR3. The CDR3 reads CASSLRRPYEQYF. For the CDR3, the DNA is TGTGCCAGCAGTTTACGACGACCCTACGAGCAGTACTTC. V is TRBV27 and J is TRBJ2-7, with D uncertain. Germline lookup yields CDR1 MNHEY and CDR2 SMNVEV (reference sequence). Trimming stripped 2 bases from V and 2 bases from J, with 7 bases between. The CDR3 consists of 13 residues.

The chain links TRBV11-2 to TRBJ2-1; TRBD1 is a possible D gene (5 bases). Germline CDR1 is SGHAT and CDR2 is FQNNGV. V was pared by 0 bases and J by 12 bases, with 9 bases between. This CDR3 contains 12 residues. CDR3 protein: CASSLEGRGQFF. The CDR3 nucleotides are TGTGCCAGCAGCTTAGAAGGTAGGGGGCAGTTCTTC. Full variable domain (remainder filled in from reference TRBV11-2 and TRBJ2-1): EAGVAQSPRYKIIEKRQSVAFWCNPISGHATLYWYQQILGQGPKLLIQFQNNGVVDDSQLPKDRFSAERLKGVDSTLKIQPAKLEDSAVYLCASSLEGRGQFFGPGTRLTVL.

This clone appeared once. This chain uses TRBV4-1 with TRBJ2-2; TRBD1 matches at 10 bases. CDR1 is MGHRA, CDR2 YSYEKL, per germline. Trimming removed 0 bases from V and 6 bases from J; junction bases left unmatched: 4. There are 16 residues in the CDR3. The CDR3 reads CASSQEVGQGAGELFF. The CDR3 nucleotides read TGCGCCAGCAGCCAAGAAGTAGGACAGGGGGCCGGGGAGCTGTTTTTT.

This clone occurred once. This chain links TRBV7-9 with TRBJ1-2, with a tentative D call TRBD1 (5 bases). Trimming shortened V by 6 bases and J by 3 bases, and 14 bases separated the two germline ends. In germline, CDR1 is SEHNR, CDR2 FQNEAQ (reference sequence). The CDR3 is made up of 14 amino acids. DNA of the CDR3: TGTGCCAGCAGTCCGACCCCCAGGGACTATGGCTACACCTTC. This translates into CASSPTPRDYGYTF.

For this clone: This sample includes further DNA sequences coding for the same CDR3. The chain couples TRBV9 to TRBJ2-7; TRBD1 might be the D (6 bases). The CDR3 runs to 11 residues. The germline gives CDR1 SGDLS, CDR2 YYNGEE. The V and J ends lost 7 bases and 3 bases respectively, with 8 bases between them. The CDR3 DNA is TGTGCCAGCGGGGGCCTCTACGAGCAGTACTTC. This translates into CASGGLYEQYF.

The genes are TRBV6-6 and TRBJ2-1; tentatively, D is TRBD1 or TRBD2 (5 bases each). The CDR3 totals 12 residues. The V gene's germline CDR1 is MNHNY and CDR2 SVGAGI (reference sequence). Trimming took 3 bases from V and 6 from J, leaving 6 bases between them. CDR3 nucleotides: TGTGCCAGCAGTTATGGGACCAATGAGCAGTTCTTC. Protein sequence: CASSYGTNEQFF.

The chain recombines TRBV25-1 with TRBJ2-5, with TRBD1 identical over 8 bases. The CDR3 length is 16 residues. V lost 3 bases, J lost 5 bases, and 11 bases stayed unmatched. Per germline, CDR1 MGHDK and CDR2 SYGVNS. The CDR3 loop is CASSDFADRGYETQYF. The CDR3 DNA is TGTGCCAGCAGTGATTTCGCCGACAGGGGTTACGAGACCCAGTACTTC.

J is TRBJ2-7 and V is TRBV4-1; D perhaps matches TRBD2 (6 bases). There are 14 residues in the CDR3. Germline V gives CDR1 MGHRA, CDR2 YSYEKL. Trimming removed 1 base at V and 7 bases at J, with 14 bases between. In nucleotides, the CDR3 is TGCGCCAGCAGCCAAGCGGGAGAGACGCGGGAGCAGTACTTC. Translating gives CASSQAGETREQYF.

This sequence joins TRBV15 and TRBJ1-4, with 8 bases that match TRBD1. The CDR3 runs to 15 residues. With 3 bases clipped from V and 0 bases from J, the junction kept 0 bases outside the gene matches. Germline CDR1 reads LNHNV; CDR2 reads YYDKDF (reference sequence). CDR3 in amino acids: CATSRTGATNEKLFF. DNA for the CDR3: TGTGCCACCAGCAGGACAGGGGCAACTAATGAAAAACTGTTTTTT.

The chain recombines TRBV29-1 with TRBJ2-5; D remains unclear. The germline V gene encodes CDR1 SQVTM and CDR2 ANQGSEA. V lost 0 bases and J 3 bases, leaving 26 bases between the germline ends. The CDR3 extends over 19 amino acids. The CDR3 spells CSVEDINDLIIPPEETQYF. The CDR3 DNA follows: TGCAGCGTTGAAGATATAAACGACCTAATTATACCCCCCGAAGAGACCCAGTACTTC.

This chain links TRBV2 with TRBJ2-3, with a weak D call TRBD2 (6 bases). With 0 bases removed from V and 4 bases from J, the gap between germline ends came to 8 bases. CDR3 size: 14 residues. Germline loops: CDR1 SNHLY, CDR2 FYNNEI. The CDR3 spells CASSEAAGSDTQYF. CDR3 DNA: TGTGCCAGCAGTGAAGCGGCGGGGTCAGATACGCAGTATTTT.

The gene calls are TRBV5-1 and TRBJ2-1; D gene ambiguous. The CDR3 has 13 amino acids. V lost 0 bases, J lost 7 bases, and 8 bases lay in between. Germline V gives CDR1 SGHRS, CDR2 YFSETQ. CDR3 coding DNA: TGCGCCAGCAGCTTGGCCAATTGGAATGAGCAGTTCTTC. It codes for CASSLANWNEQFF.

This rearrangement joins TRBV10-1 to TRBJ2-3, with a possible D match to TRBD2 (6 bases). Germline V gene sequence: CDR1 WNHNN, CDR2 SYGVQD (reference sequence). Deletions cut 2 bases from V and 4 bases from J, with 13 bases between. This CDR3 has 15 residues. The CDR3 DNA is TGCGCCAGCAGTGAGGGAGCGGGTCCCGCAGATACGCAGTATTTT. It is translated as CASSEGAGPADTQYF.